This is a list of T cell receptor beta chains from one sample in a study of cytomegalovirus exposure and HLA in healthy donors. Only in-frame clones appear in the TCRdb table, and some are missing; sequencing was by immunoSEQ multiplex PCR. Altogether approximately 130,000 clones are present, about 85% being singletons, with the ten largest covering roughly 1.8%. Material for sequencing was PBMCs. These receptor sequences come from a boy younger than 18 in good health and CMV-seronegative. Both conserved end residues are part of each CDR3. The D gene is left open where the match is weak. Rows give clone size only sometimes, using once, few, many, or a class for an expanded clone.

TRBV30	TRBJ2-2	.	.	CAWTGGPNTGELFF	TGTGCCTGGACGGGGGGCCCGAACACCGGGGAGCTGTTTTTT
TRBV10-2	TRBJ1-4	.	TRBD1	CASSDYRGRSANEKLFF	TGCGCCAGCAGTGACTACAGGGGGCGGTCAGCTAATGAAAAACTGTTTTTT
TRBV2	TRBJ2-7	.	.	CASSEKRAGYEQYF	TGTGCCAGCAGTGAAAAGCGGGCCGGGTACGAGCAGTACTTC
TRBV5-1	TRBJ1-2	few	.	CASSLDRDYGYTF	TGCGCCAGCAGTTTGGACCGAGACTATGGCTACACCTTC
TRBV10-3	TRBJ2-7	.	TRBD2	CATDGGRTSGSYEQYF	TGTGCCACCGACGGCGGCCGGACTAGCGGGAGCTACGAGCAGTACTTC
TRBV7-2	TRBJ1-2	.	.	CASSLNSRNGYTF	TGTGCCAGCAGCTTAAACAGCAGGAATGGCTACACCTTC
TRBV13	TRBJ2-7	.	TRBD2	CASSLGWTRAHEQYF	TGTGCCAGCAGCTTAGGATGGACTAGGGCCCACGAGCAGTACTTC
TRBV7-6	TRBJ1-1	.	.	CASSLSENTEAFF	TGTGCCAGCAGCTTGAGCGAAAACACTGAAGCTTTCTTT
TRBV5-4	TRBJ2-5	.	TRBD1	CASSSQWTGFRETQYF	TGTGCCAGCAGCTCGCAATGGACAGGTTTCCGGGAGACCCAGTACTTC
TRBV5-1	TRBJ1-2	once	.	CASSPIGGEGYTF	TGCGCCAGCAGCCCCATTGGCGGGGAAGGCTACACCTTC
TRBV13	TRBJ2-1	.	.	CASSLWGGAQLEQFF	TGTGCCAGCAGCTTATGGGGCGGGGCCCAGCTTGAGCAGTTCTTC
TRBV7-8	TRBJ2-7	.	TRBD2	CASTLASGGYEQYF	TGTGCCAGCACTCTGGCTAGCGGGGGGTACGAGCAGTACTTC
TRBV15	TRBJ2-7	.	.	CATSRGVLNVEQYF	TGTGCCACCAGCAGAGGGGTACTAAATGTCGAGCAGTACTTC
TRBV5-1	TRBJ2-3	.	.	CASMVSITDTQYF	TGCGCCAGCATGGTCAGTATAACAGATACGCAGTATTTT
TRBV5-4	TRBJ2-7	.	.	CASSLDTELSSYEQYF	TGTGCCAGCAGCTTGGATACAGAACTGAGCTCCTACGAGCAGTACTTC
TRBV5-4	TRBJ2-1	.	TRBD2	CASSLGASGISYNEQFF	TGTGCCAGCAGCTTGGGAGCTAGCGGGATCTCCTACAATGAGCAGTTCTTC
TRBV29-1	TRBJ2-1	once	TRBD1	CSVEGQGANYNEQFF	TGCAGCGTTGAGGGACAGGGGGCAAATTACAATGAGCAGTTCTTC
TRBV7-2	TRBJ1-1	.	.	CASSSGVTTEAFF	TGTGCCAGCAGCTCAGGGGTTACCACTGAAGCTTTCTTT
TRBV5-5	TRBJ1-3	few	.	CASSTVEAGNTIYF	TGTGCCAGCAGCACCGTGGAGGCTGGAAACACCATATATTTT
TRBV5-1	TRBJ1-5	.	.	CASGIQGNQPQHF	TGCGCCAGCGGCATCCAGGGTAATCAGCCCCAGCATTTT
TRBV30	TRBJ1-2	.	.	CAWSGDFLSGGYTF	TGTGCCTGGAGTGGAGACTTCCTTTCAGGGGGCTACACCTTC
TRBV27	TRBJ1-2	.	TRBD1	CASSAIRATGTVGGYTF	TGTGCCAGCAGTGCTATTCGGGCAACAGGGACAGTAGGTGGCTACACCTTC
TRBV7-2	TRBJ2-7	.	TRBD2	CASSPGLAGVDEQYF	TGTGCCAGCAGCCCGGGACTAGCGGGAGTAGACGAGCAGTACTTC
TRBV5-4	TRBJ1-3	.	.	CASSLPGRLPPSGNTIYF	TGTGCCAGCAGCTTGCCCGGGAGACTTCCCCCCTCTGGAAACACCATATATTTT